This T cell receptor beta chain appears in the sequencing data of a study of T-cell reconstitution after alpha-beta-depleted transplantation in children. This clonotype was seen more than once but under ten times. TCRbeta library preparation incorporated unique molecular identifiers. TCRdb recomputed calls from the PCR reads with MiXCR, one row per CDR3 protein. The table has roughly 420,000 distinct CDR3 sequences, 15% to 20% seen once. Trimming cost V 4 bases and J 0 bases; bases outside gene matches: 9. Germline V gene sequence: CDR1 DFQATT, CDR2 SNEGSKA (reference sequence). The CDR3 spans 15 residues.

The TCR sequence derives from a boy under three years old who had a stem cell transplant for Wiskott-Aldrich syndrome, so the T cells may come from the graft donor. The V call is TRBV20-1, the J call TRBJ2-7, with 7 nucleotides matching TRBD2. The material sequenced was PBMCs, mostly from graft donor cells, taken 360 days after TCRalphabeta/CD19-depleted stem cell transplant. This chain's CDR3 is CSATVGGGSSYEQYF. CDR3 DNA: TGCAGTGCTACCGTGGGGGGGGGAAGCTCCTACGAGCAGTACTTC.